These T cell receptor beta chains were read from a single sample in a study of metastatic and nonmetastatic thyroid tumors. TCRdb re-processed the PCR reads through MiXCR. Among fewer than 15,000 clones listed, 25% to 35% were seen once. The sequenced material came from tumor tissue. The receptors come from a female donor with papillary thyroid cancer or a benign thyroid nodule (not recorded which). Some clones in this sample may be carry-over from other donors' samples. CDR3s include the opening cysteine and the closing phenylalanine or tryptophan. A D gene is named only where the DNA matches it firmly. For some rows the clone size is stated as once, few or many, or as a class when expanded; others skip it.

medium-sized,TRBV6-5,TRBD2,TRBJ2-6,TGTGCCAGCAGTTACGGGGGGGTCTGGGCCAACGTCCTGACTTTC,CASSYGGVWANVLTF
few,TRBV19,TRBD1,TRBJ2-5,TGTGCCAGTAGCAAGGACAGGGGGGAGACCCAGTACTTC,CASSKDRGETQYF
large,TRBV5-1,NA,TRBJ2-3,TGCGCCAGCAGCGCACGAGTGGGGGCCTTGGTGGATACGCAGTATTTT,CASSARVGALVDTQYF
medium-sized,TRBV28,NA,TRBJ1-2,TGTGCCAGCAGTGTGCAACGGGGGGGAGACACCTTC,CASSVQRGGDTF
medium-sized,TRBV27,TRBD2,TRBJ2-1,TGTGCCAGCAGAGGGAGCGGGACCTACAATGAGCAGTTCTTC,CASRGSGTYNEQFF
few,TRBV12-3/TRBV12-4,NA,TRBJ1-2,TGTGCCAGCAGTTTGGGGGTGGCAGAGATCTATGGCTACACCTTC,CASSLGVAEIYGYTF
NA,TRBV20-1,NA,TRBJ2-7,TGCAGTGCTACTCCTGGACCCATATCGGACGAGCAGTACTTC,CSATPGPISDEQYF
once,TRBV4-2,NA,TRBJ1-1,TGTGCCAGCAGCCAAGAACTTTACAGAGAAGCTTTCTTT,CASSQELYREAFF
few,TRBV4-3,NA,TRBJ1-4,TGCGCCAGCAGCCAAGAGATGTCGACAGCAACTAATGAAAAACTGTTTTTT,CASSQEMSTATNEKLFF
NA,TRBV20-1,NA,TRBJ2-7,TGCAGTGCTAGAAGGGGATGGGACGAGCAGTACTTC,CSARRGWDEQYF
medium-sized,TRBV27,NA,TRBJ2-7,TGTGCCAGCAGTTTAGCGGGAAGCTACGAGCAGTACTTC,CASSLAGSYEQYF
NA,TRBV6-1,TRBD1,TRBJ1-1,TGTGCCAGCACCACAGGGGTGAACACTGAAGCTTTCTTT,CASTTGVNTEAFF
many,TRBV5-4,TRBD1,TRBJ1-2,TGTGCCAGCAGCTCGGACAGGGTCTATGGCTACACCTTC,CASSSDRVYGYTF
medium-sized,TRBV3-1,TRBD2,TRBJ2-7,TGTGCCAGCAGCGGGACTAGCGGGTCCTACGAGCAGTACTTC,CASSGTSGSYEQYF
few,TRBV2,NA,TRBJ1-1,TGTGCCAGCAGTTATGTTTCCTGGTCTGGGACTGAAGCTCTCTTT,CASSYVSWSGTEALF
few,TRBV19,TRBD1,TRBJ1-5,TGTGCCAGCTCCACAGGGGGGTATACGAGCAATCAGCCCCAGCATTTT,CASSTGGYTSNQPQHF
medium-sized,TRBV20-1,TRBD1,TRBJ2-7,TGCAGTGCTGGGGACAGGGAGTACGAGCAGTACTTC,CSAGDREYEQYF
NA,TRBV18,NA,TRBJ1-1,TGTGCCAGCTCACCAGGGCGTCGGTATGTTTACACTGAAGCTTTCTTT,CASSPGRRYVYTEAFF
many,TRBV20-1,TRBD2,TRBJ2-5,TGCAGTGCTAGAACTAGCGGCCTTGGGGAGACCCAGTACTTC,CSARTSGLGETQYF
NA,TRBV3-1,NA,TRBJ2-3,TGTGCCAGCAGCCACGCAGGAACAACCACAGATACGCAGTATTTT,CASSHAGTTTDTQYF
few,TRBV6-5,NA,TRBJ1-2,TGTGCCAGCAGTTCCGGACAGACCTCATCCTATGGCTACACCTTC,CASSSGQTSSYGYTF
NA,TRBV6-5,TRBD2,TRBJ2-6,TGTGCCAGCAGTTACGCGGGGGATGGGGTCAACGTCCTGACTTTC,CASSYAGDGVNVLTF
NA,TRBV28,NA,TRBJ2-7,TGTGCCAGCAAGTTCCCCCGGTCCTACGAGCAGTACTTC,CASKFPRSYEQYF
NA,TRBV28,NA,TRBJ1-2,TGTGCCAGAAGTTTGGAGGGACCGTTGGACGGCTACACCTTC,CARSLEGPLDGYTF
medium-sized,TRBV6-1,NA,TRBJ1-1,TGTGCCAGCAGCCGAGGACGGATAAACACTGAAGCTTTCTTT,CASSRGRINTEAFF
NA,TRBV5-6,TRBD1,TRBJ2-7,TGTGCCAGCAGCTGGGACAGGTCGTCTGTCGAGCAGTACTTC,CASSWDRSSVEQYF
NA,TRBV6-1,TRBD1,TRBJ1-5,TGTGCCAGCAGTGGTATAGGGGGCACCAATCAGCCCCAGCATTTT,CASSGIGGTNQPQHF
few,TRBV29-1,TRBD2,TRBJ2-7,TGCAGCGTTGTTGGAGCGGGAGCCTACGAGCAGTACTTC,CSVVGAGAYEQYF
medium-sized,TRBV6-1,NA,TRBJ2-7,TGTGCCAGCAGTACCCAATCAGGGTCCCACGAGCAGTACTTC,CASSTQSGSHEQYF
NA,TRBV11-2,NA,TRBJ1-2,TGTGCCAGCAGCTTACAGAGTCAACCGACACCTTATGGCTACACCTTC,CASSLQSQPTPYGYTF
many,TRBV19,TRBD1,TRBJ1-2,TGTGCCAGTGATGCGACAGGGGGTGGCTATGGCTACACCTTC,CASDATGGGYGYTF
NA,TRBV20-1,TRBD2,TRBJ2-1,TGCAGTGCTACCTCTCAGGGAGCTAGCGGGATCTTCGGAAATGAGCAGTTCTTC,CSATSQGASGIFGNEQFF
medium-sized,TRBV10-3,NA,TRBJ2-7,TGTGCCATCAAGGGGGGAGGGCCTTACGAGCAGTACTTC,CAIKGGGPYEQYF